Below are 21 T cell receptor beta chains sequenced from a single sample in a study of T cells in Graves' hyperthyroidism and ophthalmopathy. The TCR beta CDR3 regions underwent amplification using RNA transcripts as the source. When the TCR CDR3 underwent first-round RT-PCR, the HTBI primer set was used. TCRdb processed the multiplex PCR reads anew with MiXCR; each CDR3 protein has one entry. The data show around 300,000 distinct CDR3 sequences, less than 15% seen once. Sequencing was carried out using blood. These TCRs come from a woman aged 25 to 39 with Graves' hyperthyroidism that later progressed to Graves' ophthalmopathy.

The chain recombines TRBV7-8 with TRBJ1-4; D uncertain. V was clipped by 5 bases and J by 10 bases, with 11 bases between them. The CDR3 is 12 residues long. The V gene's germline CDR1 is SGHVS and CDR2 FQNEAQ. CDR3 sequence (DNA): TGTGCCAGCAGCGCCCGACTCAGAAAACTGTTTTTT. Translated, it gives CASSARLRKLFF.

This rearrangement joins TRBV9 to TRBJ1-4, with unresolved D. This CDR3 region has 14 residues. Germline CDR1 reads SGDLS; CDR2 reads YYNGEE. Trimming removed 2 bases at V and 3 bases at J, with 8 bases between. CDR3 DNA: TGTGCCAGCAGCGTGGCGGGGTCTAATGAAAAACTGTTTTTT. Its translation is CASSVAGSNEKLFF.

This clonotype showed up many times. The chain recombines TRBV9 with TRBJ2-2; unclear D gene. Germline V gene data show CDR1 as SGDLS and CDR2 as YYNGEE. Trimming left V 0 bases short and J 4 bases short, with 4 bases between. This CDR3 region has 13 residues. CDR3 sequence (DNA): TGTGCCAGCAGCGTAGTGACCACCGGGGAGCTGTTTTTT. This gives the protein CASSVVTTGELFF.

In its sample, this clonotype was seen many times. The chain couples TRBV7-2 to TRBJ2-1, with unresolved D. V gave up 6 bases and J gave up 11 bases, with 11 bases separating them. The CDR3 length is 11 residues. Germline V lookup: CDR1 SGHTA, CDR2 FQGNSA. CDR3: CASSETMKQFF. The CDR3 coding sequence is TGTGCCAGCAGTGAAACGATGAAGCAGTTCTTC. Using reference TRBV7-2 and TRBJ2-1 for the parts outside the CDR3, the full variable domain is GAGVSQSPSNKVTEKGKDVELRCDPISGHTALYWYRQSLGQGLEFLIYFQGNSAPDKSGLPSDRFSAERTGGSVSTLTIQRTQQEDSAVYLCASSETMKQFFGPGTRLTVL.

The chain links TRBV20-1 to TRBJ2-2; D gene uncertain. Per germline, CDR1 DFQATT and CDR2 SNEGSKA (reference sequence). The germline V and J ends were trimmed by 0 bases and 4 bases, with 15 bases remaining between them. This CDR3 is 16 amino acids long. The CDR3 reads CSARDPGPASTGELFF. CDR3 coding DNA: TGCAGTGCTAGAGATCCCGGACCGGCGAGCACCGGGGAGCTGTTTTTT.

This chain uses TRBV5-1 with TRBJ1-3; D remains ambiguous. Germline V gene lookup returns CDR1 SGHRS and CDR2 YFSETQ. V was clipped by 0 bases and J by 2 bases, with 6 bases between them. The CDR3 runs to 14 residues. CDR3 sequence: CASSLDGAGNTIYF. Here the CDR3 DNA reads TGCGCCAGCAGCTTGGACGGCGCTGGAAACACCATATATTTT.

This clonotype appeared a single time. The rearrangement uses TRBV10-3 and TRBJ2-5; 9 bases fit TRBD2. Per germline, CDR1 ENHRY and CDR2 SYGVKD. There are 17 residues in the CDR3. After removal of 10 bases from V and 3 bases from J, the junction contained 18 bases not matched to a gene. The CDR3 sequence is CATKPPTASGGKETQYF. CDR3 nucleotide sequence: TGTGCCACCAAACCCCCCACCGCGAGCGGGGGGAAAGAGACCCAGTACTTC.

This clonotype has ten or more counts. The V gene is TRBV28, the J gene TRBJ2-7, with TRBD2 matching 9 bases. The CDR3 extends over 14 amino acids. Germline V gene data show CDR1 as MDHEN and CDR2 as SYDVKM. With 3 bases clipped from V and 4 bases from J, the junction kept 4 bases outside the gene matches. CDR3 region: CASSFVSGSYEQYF. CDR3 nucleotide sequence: TGTGCCAGCAGTTTTGTTAGCGGGAGTTACGAGCAGTACTTC.

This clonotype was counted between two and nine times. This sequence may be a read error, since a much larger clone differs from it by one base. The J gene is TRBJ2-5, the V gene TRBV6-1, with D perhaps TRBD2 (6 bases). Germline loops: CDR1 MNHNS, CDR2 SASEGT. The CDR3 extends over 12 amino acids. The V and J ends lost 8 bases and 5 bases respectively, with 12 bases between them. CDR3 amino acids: CASRGLSETQYF. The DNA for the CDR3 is TGTGCCAGCCGGGGGTTGAGTGAGACCCAGTACTTC.

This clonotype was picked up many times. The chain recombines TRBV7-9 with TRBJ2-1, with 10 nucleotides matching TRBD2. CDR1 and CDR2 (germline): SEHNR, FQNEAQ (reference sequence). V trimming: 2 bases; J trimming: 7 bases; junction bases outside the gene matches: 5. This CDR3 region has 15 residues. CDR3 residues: CASSLKAGGPNEQFF. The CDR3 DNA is TGTGCCAGCAGCTTAAAAGCGGGAGGGCCAAATGAGCAGTTCTTC.

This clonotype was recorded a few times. The DNA for the CDR3 is TGCGCCAGCAGCGAGACGGCGCAAGAGACCCAGTACTTC. Amino acid sequence: CASSETAQETQYF. The rearrangement links TRBV5-1 to TRBJ2-5; D gene unclear. This CDR3 is 13 amino acids long. CDR1 is SGHRS, CDR2 YFSETQ, per germline. The V end was cut by 4 bases, the J end by 2 bases, with 9 bases between.

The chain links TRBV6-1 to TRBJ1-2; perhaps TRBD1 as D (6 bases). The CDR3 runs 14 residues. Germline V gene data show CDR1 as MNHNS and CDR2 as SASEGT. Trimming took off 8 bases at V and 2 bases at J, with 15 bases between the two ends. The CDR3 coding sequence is TGTGCCAGCGGGGGGGGGGCACTAAACTATGGCTACACCTTC. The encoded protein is CASGGGALNYGYTF.

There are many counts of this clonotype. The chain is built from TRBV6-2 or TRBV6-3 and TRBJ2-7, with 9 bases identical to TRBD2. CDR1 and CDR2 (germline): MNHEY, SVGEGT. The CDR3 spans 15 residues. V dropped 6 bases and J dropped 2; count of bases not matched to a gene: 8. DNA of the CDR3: TGTGCCAGCAGATGGGGGACTAGCCTTACCTACGAGCAGTACTTC. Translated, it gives CASRWGTSLTYEQYF.

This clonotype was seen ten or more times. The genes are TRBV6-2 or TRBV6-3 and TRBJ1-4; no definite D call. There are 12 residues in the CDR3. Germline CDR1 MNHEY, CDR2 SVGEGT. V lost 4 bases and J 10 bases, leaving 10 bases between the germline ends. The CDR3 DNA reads TGTGCCAGCAGTTCGACGTCTGGAAAACTGTTTTTT. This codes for CASSSTSGKLFF.

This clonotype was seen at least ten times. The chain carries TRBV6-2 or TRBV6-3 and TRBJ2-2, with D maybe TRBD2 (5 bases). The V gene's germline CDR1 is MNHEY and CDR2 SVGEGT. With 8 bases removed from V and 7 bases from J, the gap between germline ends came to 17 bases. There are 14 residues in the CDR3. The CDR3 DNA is TGTGCCAGCGCGACTACTTTCGTCGACGGGGAGCTGTTTTTT. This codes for CASATTFVDGELFF.

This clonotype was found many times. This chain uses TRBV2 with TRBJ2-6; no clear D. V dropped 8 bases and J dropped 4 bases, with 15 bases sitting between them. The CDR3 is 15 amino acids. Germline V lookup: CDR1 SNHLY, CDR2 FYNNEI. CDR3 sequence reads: CASDIFGLGANVLTF. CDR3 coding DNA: TGTGCCAGCGATATCTTTGGGCTGGGGGCCAACGTCCTGACTTTC.

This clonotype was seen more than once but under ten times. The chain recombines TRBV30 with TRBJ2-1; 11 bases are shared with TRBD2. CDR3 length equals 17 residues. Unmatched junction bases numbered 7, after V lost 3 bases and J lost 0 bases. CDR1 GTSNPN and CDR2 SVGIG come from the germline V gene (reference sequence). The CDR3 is CAWRGLAAPHSYNEQFF. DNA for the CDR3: TGTGCCTGGAGGGGACTAGCGGCCCCGCACTCCTACAATGAGCAGTTCTTC.

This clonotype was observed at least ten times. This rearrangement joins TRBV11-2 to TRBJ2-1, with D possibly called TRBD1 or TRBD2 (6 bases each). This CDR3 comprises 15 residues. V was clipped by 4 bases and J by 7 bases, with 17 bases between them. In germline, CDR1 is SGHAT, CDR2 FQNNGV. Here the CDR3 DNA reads TGTGCCAGCAGCTCTTGGGGGGCCCTGGGGAATGAGCAGTTCTTC. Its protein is CASSSWGALGNEQFF.

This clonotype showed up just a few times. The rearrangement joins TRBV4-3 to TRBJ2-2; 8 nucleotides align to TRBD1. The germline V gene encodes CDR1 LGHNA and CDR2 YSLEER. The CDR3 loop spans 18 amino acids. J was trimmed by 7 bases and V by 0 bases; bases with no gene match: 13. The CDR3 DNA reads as TGCGCCAGCAGCCAAGATCCGAGGGAAGGACAGGGAGACGGGGAGCTGTTTTTT. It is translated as CASSQDPREGQGDGELFF.

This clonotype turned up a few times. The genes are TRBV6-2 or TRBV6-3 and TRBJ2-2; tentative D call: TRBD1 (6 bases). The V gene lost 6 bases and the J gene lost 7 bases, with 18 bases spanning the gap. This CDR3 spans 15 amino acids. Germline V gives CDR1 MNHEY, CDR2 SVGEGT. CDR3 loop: CASRPARTGLGELFF. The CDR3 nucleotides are TGTGCCAGCAGACCCGCGCGAACAGGGCTCGGGGAGCTGTTTTTT.

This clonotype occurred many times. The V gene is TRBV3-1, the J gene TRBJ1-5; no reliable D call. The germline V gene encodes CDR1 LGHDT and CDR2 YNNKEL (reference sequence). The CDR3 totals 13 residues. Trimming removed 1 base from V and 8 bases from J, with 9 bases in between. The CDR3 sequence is CASSQGWAKPQHF. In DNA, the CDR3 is TGTGCCAGCAGCCAAGGGTGGGCGAAGCCCCAGCATTTT.